The T cell receptor beta chain under discussion was sequenced for a study of blood T cell repertoires in COVID-19. Study as a whole: PBMCs, B-cell-depleted T cells, or T cells provided the cDNA or gDNA that made up the material.

In the authors' workflow: Quantification of nucleated cells was approximated via reference gene primer amplification. This table comes from immunoSEQ multiplex PCR, and its TCRdb copy is limited to in-frame clones, with some not included. The V and J calls and the clone size are those of that table, but D and trimming were determined from the DNA. The data show 130,000 or so clones, with around 83% seen just once and roughly 1.6% held by the top ten. This CDR3 has 16 residues. The sample comprised peripheral blood. The clonotype comes from a human donor in a cohort sampled during active COVID-19. The chain is built from TRBV21-1 and TRBJ2-1; the table's TRBD1 call for D was not verified on the DNA. TRBV21-1 counts as a pseudogene. CDR3 in DNA: TGTGCCAGCAGCAAGGGGGCAGCCTCGGCCTTCAATGAGCAGTTCTTC. This encodes CASSKGAASAFNEQFF.